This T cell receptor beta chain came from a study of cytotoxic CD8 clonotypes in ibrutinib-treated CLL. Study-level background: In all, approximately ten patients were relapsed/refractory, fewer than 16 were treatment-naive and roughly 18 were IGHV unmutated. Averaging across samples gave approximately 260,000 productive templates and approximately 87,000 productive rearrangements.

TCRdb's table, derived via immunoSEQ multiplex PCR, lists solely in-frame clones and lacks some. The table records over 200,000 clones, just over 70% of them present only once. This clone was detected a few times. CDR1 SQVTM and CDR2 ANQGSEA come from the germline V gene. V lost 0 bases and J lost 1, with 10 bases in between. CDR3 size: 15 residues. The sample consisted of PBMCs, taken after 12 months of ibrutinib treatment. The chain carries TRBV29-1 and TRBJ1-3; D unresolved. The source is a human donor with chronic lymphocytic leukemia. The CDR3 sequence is CSVEDMDPSGNTIYF. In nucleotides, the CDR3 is TGCAGCGTTGAAGATATGGACCCATCTGGAAACACCATATATTTT.